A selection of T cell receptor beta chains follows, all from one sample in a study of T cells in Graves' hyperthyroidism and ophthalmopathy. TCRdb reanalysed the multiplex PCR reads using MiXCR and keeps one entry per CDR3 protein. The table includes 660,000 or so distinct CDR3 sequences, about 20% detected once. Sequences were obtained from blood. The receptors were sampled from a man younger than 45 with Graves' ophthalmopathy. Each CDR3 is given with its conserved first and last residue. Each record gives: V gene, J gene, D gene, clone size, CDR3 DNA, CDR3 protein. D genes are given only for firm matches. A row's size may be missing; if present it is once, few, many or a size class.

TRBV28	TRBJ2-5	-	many	TGTGCCAGCAGTTTAGGGGCAATGTCGCAAGAGACCCAGTACTTC	CASSLGAMSQETQYF
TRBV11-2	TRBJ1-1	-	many	TGTGCCAGCAGCCCCAGGACAGATACTGAAGCTTTCTTT	CASSPRTDTEAFF
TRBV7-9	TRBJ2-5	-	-	TGTGCCAGCAGCCCCCAGTCGGGGGTAGAGACCCAGTACTTC	CASSPQSGVETQYF
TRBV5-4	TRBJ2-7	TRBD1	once	TGTGCCAGCAGTCCAGACAGGGCCGCCTACGAGCAGTACTTC	CASSPDRAAYEQYF
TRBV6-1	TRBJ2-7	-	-	TGTGCCAGCAGTAGGGGTGCTTCCTACGAGCAGTACTTC	CASSRGASYEQYF
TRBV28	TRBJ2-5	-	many	TGTGCCAGCTGCACAGCGAGGGGAGAGACCCAGTACTTC	CASCTARGETQYF
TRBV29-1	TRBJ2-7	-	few	TGCAGCGTTGGCCAGGGTATCTACGAGCAGTACTTC	CSVGQGIYEQYF
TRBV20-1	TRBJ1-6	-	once	TGCAGTGCTTCCCCCGGCGAGACCCGCTCCTATAATTCACCCCTCCACTTT	CSASPGETRSYNSPLHF
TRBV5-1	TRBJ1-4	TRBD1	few	TGCGCCAGCACCCCATGGACAGGGAACTCCGAAAAACTGTTTTTT	CASTPWTGNSEKLFF
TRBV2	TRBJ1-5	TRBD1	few	TGTGCCAGCAGAGGCTACAGGGGCGACAATCAGCCCCAGCATTTT	CASRGYRGDNQPQHF
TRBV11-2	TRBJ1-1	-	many	TGTGCCAGCAGCCTTGGTTATGGGGGGGGCGACACTGAAGCTTTCTTT	CASSLGYGGGDTEAFF
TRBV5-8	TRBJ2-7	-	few	TGTGCCAGCAGCGCCTCCGGGCCAGGCAGGGGCTACGAGCAGTACTTC	CASSASGPGRGYEQYF
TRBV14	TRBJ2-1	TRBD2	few	TGTGCCAGCAGCCAAGAGGCTAGCGGGAGTTCCGATGAGCAGTTCTTC	CASSQEASGSSDEQFF
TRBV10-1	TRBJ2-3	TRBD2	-	TGCGCCAGCAGTGAGTCTAGCGGGAGTGGAGGGACGCAGTATTTT	CASSESSGSGGTQYF